The present TCR beta chain was sequenced within a study of PD-1 blockade in classical Hodgkin lymphoma. Time point specified: cycle 4 day 1 (C4D1), after more than five weeks of nivolumab. The patients all showed relapse after autologous stem cell transplantation, while their brentuximab vedotin exposure varied. Study results and limitations: Newly diagnosed patients were reported to exhibit reduced baseline TCR diversity relative to healthy donors.

This clone was picked up one time. No antigen is known for it. Sequencing was performed with immunoSEQ multiplex PCR; in TCRdb, only in-frame clones are kept and a portion is missing. The sample contains around 53,000 clones, around 76% of which appear only once. The sequencing used peripheral blood mononuclear cells (PBMCs), collected before the fourth cycle of nivolumab. This TCR was sampled from a human donor with classical Hodgkin lymphoma.

This chain's CDR3 is CASTLPGAGNQPQHF. The CDR3 DNA reads as TGTGCCAGCACCCTCCCAGGGGCGGGCAATCAGCCCCAGCATTTT. The rearrangement links TRBV28 to TRBJ1-5; maybe TRBD1 (6 bases). CDR3 length: 15 residues. CDR1 is MDHEN and CDR2 is SYDVKM in the germline V gene. V was cut by 7 bases and J by 2 bases, with 15 bases left in between.